This TCR beta chain was identified during a study of radiotherapy plus CTLA-4 blockade in lung cancer. Study-level background: Disease control was seen in 31% of patients, objective responses in about 18%. General observations from the study: With interferon-beta, early dynamics of blood T cell clones were reported to best predict response. Radiotherapy with ipilimumab was followed by blood expansion of tumor-derived clones.

The CDR3 consists of 16 residues. The V and J ends lost 0 bases and 4 bases respectively, with 12 bases between them. CDR1 and CDR2 (germline): MNHNY, SVGAGI (reference sequence). Clones were sequenced by immunoSEQ multiplex PCR, and TCRdb holds only the in-frame ones, with some missing. The data hold about 31,000 clones, with around four fifths observed a single time. CTLA-4 blockade with ipilimumab, together with focal radiation, was given to patients with chemo-refractory metastatic non-small-cell lung cancer. This clone was counted a few times. Its cognate antigen is unknown. The chain employs TRBV6-6 and TRBJ1-4, with TRBD1 as a possible D gene (5 bases). The sequenced sample was peripheral blood, obtained from a patient treated with radiotherapy plus ipilimumab. This sequence originates from a human donor with non-small cell lung cancer who had stable disease on radiotherapy plus ipilimumab. CDR3 sequence (DNA): TGTGCCAGCAGTTACTCCAGGGAAACCTATAATGAAAAACTGTTTTTT. Its translation is CASSYSRETYNEKLFF.